The rows below give T cell receptor beta chains drawn from one sample of a study of response to subunit inactivated influenza vaccine. TCRdb used MiXCR to reprocess the RT-PCR reads, holding one entry per CDR3 protein. This table has hundreds of thousands of distinct CDR3 sequences, about 10% appearing once. The sample consisted of PBMCs from blood, taken on the day of vaccination. Receptor source: a man in his fifties or sixties who received an inactivated influenza vaccine. The CDR3 runs from the conserved cysteine through the conserved F or W. D genes are given only for firm matches. Clone sizes are given selectively: once, few, many, or a class where the clone is expanded.

d_call	cdr3_length	clone_size	v_call	j_call	cdr3_aa	cdr3_nt
NA	15	NA	TRBV7-2	TRBJ2-5	CASSLGGRVPETQYF	TGTGCCAGCAGCTTAGGGGGCAGGGTCCCTGAGACCCAGTACTTC
TRBD2	16	many	TRBV24-1	TRBJ2-3	CATSAKLAGSTDTQYF	TGTGCCACCAGTGCAAAACTAGCGGGCTCCACAGATACGCAGTATTTT
TRBD2	17	few	TRBV19	TRBJ2-3	CASSIGPGLAGSDTQYF	TGTGCCAGTAGTATTGGACCGGGACTAGCGGGATCAGATACGCAGTATTTT
TRBD1	16	NA	TRBV23-1	TRBJ2-2	CASSQWPGQGAGELFF	TGCGCCAGCAGTCAATGGCCGGGACAGGGGGCCGGGGAGCTGTTTTTT
NA	14	many	TRBV5-1	TRBJ1-3	CASSLVGAGNTIYF	TGCGCCAGCAGCTTGGTAGGGGCTGGAAACACCATATATTTT
TRBD2	17	few	TRBV4-3	TRBJ2-1	CASSQDSGGRAYNEQFF	TGCGCCAGCAGCCAAGATAGCGGCGGGAGGGCCTACAATGAGCAGTTCTTC
NA	18	many	TRBV5-6	TRBJ2-1	CASSLEGGISSSYNEQFF	TGTGCCAGCAGCTTGGAGGGGGGCATATCGAGCTCCTACAATGAGCAGTTCTTC
TRBD1	14	few	TRBV11-2	TRBJ2-7	CASSWTGTEYEQYF	TGTGCCAGCAGCTGGACCGGGACAGAGTACGAGCAGTACTTC
NA	14	NA	TRBV6-1	TRBJ2-1	CASSGEGSYNEQFF	TGTGCCAGCAGTGGGGAAGGGTCCTACAATGAGCAGTTCTTC
NA	14	NA	TRBV5-1	TRBJ2-1	CASSLARQYNEQFF	TGCGCCAGCAGCTTGGCCAGGCAATACAATGAGCAGTTCTTC
TRBD2	18	few	TRBV6-2/TRBV6-3	TRBJ2-5	CASSYVRTSGRPQETQYF	TGTGCCAGCAGTTACGTTCGGACTAGCGGGCGCCCACAAGAGACCCAGTACTTC
TRBD1	13	many	TRBV30	TRBJ1-5	CAWSGTGNQPQHF	TGTGCCTGGAGTGGGACAGGGAATCAGCCCCAGCATTTT
TRBD2	16	NA	TRBV3-1	TRBJ2-3	CASSQEGTSGRDTQYF	TGTGCCAGCAGCCAAGAAGGGACTAGCGGGAGGGATACGCAGTATTTT
TRBD1	14	few	TRBV20-1	TRBJ2-5	CSASRQGVEETQYF	TGCAGTGCTAGCCGACAGGGGGTAGAGGAGACCCAGTACTTC
NA	12	many	TRBV7-2	TRBJ2-1	CASSIQGNEQFF	TGTGCCAGCAGCATACAGGGAAATGAGCAGTTCTTC